These 23 T cell receptor beta chains were sequenced from one sample in a study of T cell responses to AZD1222 COVID-19 vaccine. Repertoires were generated with immunoSEQ multiplex PCR, while TCRdb's copy carries only in-frame clones and drops some. Among more than 150,000 clones listed, 85% to 95% were seen once. Source: peripheral blood, taken on day 0 of AZD1222 vaccination. These TCRs come from an adult in good health.

This chain uses TRBV27 with TRBJ2-5, with 9 bases identical to TRBD1. Germline-derived CDR1 and CDR2 are MNHEY and SMNVEV (reference sequence). J gave up 6 bases and V 5 bases, and 13 bases lay outside the gene matches. This CDR3 has 16 residues. The CDR3 coding sequence is TGTGCCAGCAGTCCCACAAAAGGGACAGGGATAAAGACCCAGTACTTC. Protein: CASSPTKGTGIKTQYF.

The gene calls are TRBV9 and TRBJ1-5; 12 nucleotides line up with TRBD1. CDR1 and CDR2 (germline): SGDLS, YYNGEE. V shed 5 bases and J 2 bases; nucleotides not matched to a gene: 11. This CDR3 is 18 amino acids long. CDR3 DNA sequence: TGTGCCAGCAGAGGGGACAGGGGGCGATTAGTGGGCAATCAGCCCCAGCATTTT. Translation gives CASRGDRGRLVGNQPQHF.

The chain is built from TRBV11-2 and TRBJ2-5; D is undetermined. V shed 2 bases and J shed 0 bases, with 4 bases lying between them. Germline loops: CDR1 SGHAT, CDR2 FQNNGV. There are 13 residues in the CDR3. In DNA, the CDR3 is TGTGCCAGCAGCTTAACCAACCAAGAGACCCAGTACTTC. Translation: CASSLTNQETQYF. The variable domain in full, completed from reference TRBV11-2 and TRBJ2-5, reads EAGVAQSPRYKIIEKRQSVAFWCNPISGHATLYWYQQILGQGPKLLIQFQNNGVVDDSQLPKDRFSAERLKGVDSTLKIQPAKLEDSAVYLCASSLTNQETQYFGPGTRLLVL.

The chain couples TRBV24-1 to TRBJ1-2, with 8 positions matching TRBD1. CDR1 and CDR2 from the germline V gene are KGHDR and SFDVKD. The CDR3 totals 14 residues. The V segment lost 2 bases and the J segment 8 bases; nucleotides outside the gene matches: 6. The CDR3 region is CATSDSRRGLGYTF. The DNA of the CDR3 is TGTGCCACCAGTGATTCCCGCAGGGGGCTCGGCTACACCTTC.

CDR3 sequence: CASSAAVDYGYTF. CDR3 coding DNA: TGTGCCAGCAGCGCGGCGGTGGACTATGGCTACACCTTC. The J gene is TRBJ1-2, the V gene TRBV9, with D uncertain. Germline V CDR1 and CDR2: SGDLS, YYNGEE. V dropped 3 bases and J dropped 3 bases, with 9 bases sitting between them. The CDR3 runs 13 residues.

V is TRBV19 and J is TRBJ1-1; D is unresolved. Trimming left V 10 bases short and J 0 bases short, with 12 bases between. Germline loops: CDR1 LNHDA, CDR2 SQIVND (reference sequence). The CDR3 is made up of 13 amino acids. This chain's CDR3 is CATQFGLNTEAFF. As DNA, the CDR3 is TGTGCCACCCAGTTCGGGCTGAACACTGAAGCTTTCTTT. The whole variable domain, remainder taken from reference TRBV19 and TRBJ1-1, is DGGITQSPKYLFRKEGQNVTLSCEQNLNHDAMYWYRQDPGQGLRLIYYSQIVNDFQKGDIAEGYSVSREKKESFPLTVTSAQKNPTAFYLCATQFGLNTEAFFGQGTRLTVV.

The J gene is TRBJ1-2, the V gene TRBV19; D gene uncertain. The CDR3 is 15 residues long. Trimming left V 3 bases short and J 8 bases short, with 19 bases between. Per germline, CDR1 LNHDA and CDR2 SQIVND (reference sequence). For the CDR3, the DNA is TGTGCCAGTAGTATCGGCGACCGGTCTATGGCGGGCTACACCTTC. It translates to CASSIGDRSMAGYTF.

This sequence joins TRBV7-2 and TRBJ2-2, with a tentative D call TRBD2 (6 bases). V lost 5 bases to trimming and J lost 1 base, with 20 bases between them. This CDR3 has 18 residues. Germline lookup yields CDR1 SGHTA and CDR2 FQGNSA. CDR3 bases: TGTGCCAGCAGCCCCTGGGGATCGGGACTCGGGAACACCGGGGAGCTGTTTTTT. Translating gives CASSPWGSGLGNTGELFF.

This clone was detected only once. V usage is TRBV18 and J usage is TRBJ2-5; D call uncertain. This CDR3 is built from 17 residues. Germline CDR1 and CDR2: KGHSH and LQKENI. V lost 2 bases to trimming and J lost 1 base, with 17 bases between them. The CDR3 loop is CASSPNLIARPQETQYF. For the CDR3, the DNA is TGTGCCAGCTCACCAAACTTGATAGCCCGACCCCAAGAGACCCAGTACTTC.

The chain is built from TRBV3-1 (or the pseudogene TRBV3-2) and TRBJ2-5; 7 nucleotides line up with TRBD1. The V segment lost 6 bases and the J segment 2 bases; nucleotides outside the gene matches: 12. Per the germline V gene, CDR1 is LGHDT and CDR2 is YNNKEL (reference sequence). CDR3 length equals 16 residues. The CDR3, as DNA: TGTGCCAGCAGGAATTTATTACCGGGACAGCAAGAGACCCAGTACTTC. Its translation is CASRNLLPGQQETQYF.

This clone was counted a single time. The CDR3 protein is CASSQELNGGWLNTGELFF. The CDR3 DNA reads as TGTGCCAGCAGCCAAGAGTTAAACGGCGGATGGTTGAACACCGGGGAGCTGTTTTTT. The rearrangement uses TRBV3-1 (or the pseudogene TRBV3-2) and TRBJ2-2; unclear D gene. V was clipped by 0 bases and J by 1 base, with 18 bases between them. CDR3 size: 19 residues. Per the germline V gene, CDR1 is LGHDT and CDR2 is YNNKEL (reference sequence).

The chain has TRBV2 and TRBJ1-2, with D perhaps TRBD1 (6 bases). Germline CDR1 SNHLY, CDR2 FYNNEI. This CDR3 spans 13 amino acids. The V end lost 3 bases, the J end lost 6 bases, and 11 bases lay between the germline ends. In nucleotides, the CDR3 is TGTGCCAGCAGTGAGGGGGGCCAGAATGGCTACACCTTC. This sequence encodes CASSEGGQNGYTF.

This chain joins TRBV5-5 and TRBJ1-2; no reliable D call. Trimming left V 1 base short and J 7 bases short, with 11 bases between. Germline lookup yields CDR1 SGHKS and CDR2 YYEKEE (reference sequence). The CDR3 has 13 residues. Here the CDR3 reads CASSLSTGGGYTF. As DNA, the CDR3 is TGTGCCAGCAGCTTGTCCACGGGTGGTGGCTACACCTTC.

The chain carries TRBV24-1 and TRBJ2-1, with 7 bases aligning to TRBD1. After removal of 6 bases from V and 0 bases from J, the junction contained 1 base not matched to a gene. The CDR3 is 14 residues long. CDR1 is KGHDR and CDR2 is SFDVKD in the germline V gene. This chain's CDR3 is CATSRDSSYNEQFF. The CDR3 coding sequence is TGTGCCACCAGTCGGGACAGCTCCTACAATGAGCAGTTCTTC.

This clone showed up just once. The chain links TRBV6-1 to TRBJ2-1; 10 bases are a match to TRBD1. CDR1 and CDR2 (germline): MNHNS, SASEGT. The CDR3 runs to 16 residues. Trimming removed 4 bases from V and 8 bases from J; junction bases left unmatched: 11. CDR3 sequence reads: CASSGFYGTGADEQFF. The DNA of the CDR3 is TGTGCCAGCAGTGGATTCTACGGGACAGGGGCAGATGAGCAGTTCTTC.

The chain recombines TRBV5-4 with TRBJ2-1, with 8 nucleotides matching TRBD2. Germline V gene sequence: CDR1 SGHNT, CDR2 YYREEE (reference sequence). The CDR3 contains 16 residues. Unmatched junction bases numbered 12, after V lost 6 bases and J lost 4 bases. CDR3 sequence (DNA): TGTGCCAGCACCCCGAGGGATAGCGGGGTTTACAATGAGCAGTTCTTC. Encoded protein: CASTPRDSGVYNEQFF.

The chain is built from TRBV3-1 (or the pseudogene TRBV3-2) and TRBJ1-1, with no clear D. Germline values: CDR1 LGHDT, CDR2 YNNKEL (reference sequence). The CDR3 loop spans 12 amino acids. Trimming cost V 1 base and J 6 bases, with 6 bases left between them. The CDR3 loop reads CASSQAGSEAFF. The CDR3 bases are TGTGCCAGCAGCCAAGCGGGGTCTGAAGCTTTCTTT.

J is TRBJ1-3 and V is TRBV16; D is unresolved. This CDR3 is built from 15 residues. Trimming removed 2 bases at V and 0 bases at J, with 8 bases between. Germline V lookup: CDR1 KGHSY, CDR2 FQNENV. CDR3 residues: CASSQDFSSGNTIYF. The CDR3 nucleotides are TGTGCCAGCAGCCAAGATTTCAGCTCTGGAAACACCATATATTTT.

The rearrangement links TRBV14 to TRBJ1-2, with D unresolved. Germline assignment: CDR1 SGHDN and CDR2 FVKESK. Trimming shortened V by 2 bases and J by 7 bases, and 14 bases separated the two germline ends. The CDR3 has 14 residues. CDR3 DNA: TGTGCCAGCAGCCAACGACCGGACGGTCGTGGCTACACCTTC. Encoded protein: CASSQRPDGRGYTF.

The V and J genes are TRBV28 and TRBJ2-7, with no clear D. The germline CDR1 and CDR2 sequences are MDHEN and SYDVKM. The germline V and J ends were trimmed by 7 bases and 2 bases, with 9 bases remaining between them. This CDR3 region has 12 residues. Here the CDR3 reads CASKPRTYEQYF. CDR3 nucleotide sequence: TGTGCCAGCAAACCGCGGACCTACGAGCAGTACTTC.

V is TRBV11-2 and J is TRBJ1-1; D is perhaps TRBD1 (5 bases). Germline values: CDR1 SGHAT, CDR2 FQNNGV. The V gene lost 2 bases and the J gene lost 3 bases, with 10 bases spanning the gap. CDR3 length: 14 residues. CDR3 in DNA: TGTGCCAGCAGCTTATGGCGGGGGGACACTGAAGCTTTCTTT. Its protein product is CASSLWRGDTEAFF.

This rearrangement joins TRBV10-1 to TRBJ2-7, with 9 bases identical to TRBD2. Germline CDR1 is WNHNN and CDR2 is SYGVQD (reference sequence). The CDR3 has 14 amino acids. Losses at the gene ends were 6 bases for V and 8 bases for J; bases not matched to a gene: 11. The CDR3 DNA is TGCGCCAGCAGCGAAAGCGGGAGGAAGCCTAAGCAGTACTTC. This codes for CASSESGRKPKQYF.

A remark on this clone: At one boundary the junction diverges from the germline segment, which might be a read error. V and J are TRBV28 and TRBJ1-1, with a possible D match to TRBD1 (5 bases). The length of the CDR3 is 11 residues. Germline CDR1 and CDR2: MDHEN and SYDVKM. The CDR3 DNA follows: TGTGCCAGCAGTCCAGGGACTGGAGCTTTCTTT. Encoded protein: CASSPGTGAFF.